Shown below are 11 T cell receptor beta chains from a single sample sequenced in a study of blood T cell repertoires in COVID-19. Produced via immunoSEQ multiplex PCR; TCRdb's table is partial and in-frame only. Among hundreds of thousands of clones listed, 70% to 90% were seen once. The sample comprised peripheral blood. The receptors stem from a young man with COVID-19, enrolled during active disease.

The CDR3 loop reads CASSQVGTSGQETQYF. The DNA for the CDR3 is TGTGCCAGCAGCCAAGTTGGGACTAGCGGCCAAGAGACCCAGTACTTC. This rearrangement joins TRBV4-2 to TRBJ2-5, with 11 bases identical to TRBD2. The V and J ends lost 1 base and 1 base, in that order; junction bases with no gene match: 2. CDR3 length: 16 residues. Germline CDR1 reads LGHNA; CDR2 reads YNFKEQ.

The chain combines TRBV3-1 (or the pseudogene TRBV3-2) with TRBJ2-5, with TRBD1 identical over 9 bases. The germline V gene encodes CDR1 LGHDT and CDR2 YNNKEL (reference sequence). J gave up 5 bases and V 4 bases, and 5 bases lay outside the gene matches. This CDR3 is 14 amino acids long. This CDR3 is CASSPTGGPETQYF. The CDR3 DNA sequence: TGTGCCAGCAGCCCTACAGGGGGCCCTGAGACCCAGTACTTC.

The chain uses TRBV7-3 and TRBJ2-2; possible D gene TRBD1, 5 bases. Germline-derived CDR1 and CDR2 are SGHTA and FQGTGA. This CDR3 is built from 13 residues. V lost 2 bases and J lost 4, with 5 bases in between. In DNA form, the CDR3 reads TGTGCCAGCAGCTTACAGGGCACCGGGGAGCTGTTTTTT. This sequence encodes CASSLQGTGELFF.

The rearrangement joins TRBV15 to TRBJ2-3; tentatively, D is TRBD2 (7 bases). This CDR3 spans 16 amino acids. Trimming pared 9 bases from V and 6 bases from J, leaving 25 bases between. CDR1 is LNHNV and CDR2 is YYDKDF in the germline V gene (reference sequence). The DNA of the CDR3 is TGTGCCACGACCCTCGGGGCGGGGGCCACGGGGGATACGCAGTATTTT. It encodes CATTLGAGATGDTQYF.

The chain links TRBV14 to TRBJ2-7, with 9 positions matching TRBD2. The trim removed 3 bases at V and 7 bases at J, leaving 10 bases unmatched. The V gene's germline CDR1 is SGHDN and CDR2 FVKESK. CDR3 length: 15 amino acids. CDR3 sequence: CASSQTPGLALEQYF. Here the CDR3 DNA reads TGTGCCAGCAGCCAGACTCCGGGACTAGCATTGGAGCAGTACTTC.

The chain carries TRBV27 and TRBJ1-1, with 8 nucleotides matching TRBD1. V shed 3 bases, J shed 5 bases, and the junction held 11 bases outside the gene matches. The CDR3 contains 16 residues. Germline values: CDR1 MNHEY, CDR2 SMNVEV (reference sequence). In DNA, the CDR3 is TGTGCCAGCAGTTTTTGGGGAACCGGACAGGGAACTGAAGCTTTCTTT. Residues: CASSFWGTGQGTEAFF.

The rearrangement uses TRBV11-3 and TRBJ2-5, with 15 bases that match TRBD2. V shed 2 bases, J shed 5 bases, and the junction held 3 bases outside the gene matches. Per germline, CDR1 SGHNT and CDR2 YENEEA. The CDR3 spans 16 residues. This CDR3 reads CASSLPGLAGGETQYF. The CDR3 DNA is TGTGCCAGCAGCTTACCGGGACTAGCGGGAGGTGAGACCCAGTACTTC.

This clone was detected only a few times. The junction differs from germline at one of its ends, possibly a read error. The rearrangement uses TRBV10-2 and TRBJ2-2; TRBD2 aligns across 9 bases. This CDR3 is 14 amino acids long. Germline CDR1 reads WSHSY; CDR2 reads SAAADI. The CDR3 DNA reads TGCGCCTGCAGCGGGAGGACGGTCACCGGGGAGCTGTTTTTT. Protein sequence: CACSGRTVTGELFF.

The genes are TRBV3-1 (or the pseudogene TRBV3-2) and TRBJ2-1; 14 nucleotides match TRBD2. Germline V gene sequence: CDR1 LGHDT, CDR2 YNNKEL (reference sequence). J gave up 7 bases and V 4 bases, and 3 bases lay outside the gene matches. CDR3 length equals 15 residues. CDR3 amino acids: CASSRLAGGPNEQFF. In nucleotides, the CDR3 is TGTGCCAGCAGCCGACTAGCGGGAGGGCCGAATGAGCAGTTCTTC.

The rearrangement links TRBV6-5 to TRBJ2-7, with TRBD1 as a possible D gene (5 bases). Trimming removed 7 bases from V and 6 bases from J, with 19 bases in between. The length of the CDR3 is 14 residues. The germline gives CDR1 MNHEY, CDR2 SVGAGI. CDR3 in amino acids: CASTETPQGVEQYF. CDR3 nucleotides: TGTGCCAGCACCGAAACGCCCCAGGGTGTCGAGCAGTACTTC.

This rearrangement joins TRBV2 to TRBJ2-1, with TRBD2 matching over 8 bases. Germline CDR1 and CDR2: SNHLY and FYNNEI. There are 13 residues in the CDR3. The trim removed 6 bases at V and 6 bases at J, leaving 4 bases unmatched. Here the CDR3 DNA reads TGTGCCAGCAGCGGGGGGGACCGCAATGAGCAGTTCTTC. Translation gives CASSGGDRNEQFF.